The 9 T cell receptor beta chains in this list originate from one sample, sequenced in a study of shared clonotypes between healthy human individuals. Naive CD8 cells lacked CD45RO and underwent positive selection for CCR7, leaving out terminally differentiated effector memory CD45RA+ cells. Data came from immunoSEQ multiplex PCR; TCRdb stores just in-frame clones and leaves some out. This table has roughly 2,000,000 clones, about 95% appearing once. Input material: naive CD8+ T cells sorted from blood. The source is a man between 18 and 35 years old in good health.

The chain combines TRBV10-1 with TRBJ2-3; 10 bases are shared with TRBD2. With V trimmed by 2 bases and J by 0 bases, 8 bases remained unmatched. CDR1 WNHNN and CDR2 SYGVQD come from the germline V gene (reference sequence). The CDR3 extends over 18 amino acids. CDR3 loop: CASSEASGGPPSTDTQYF. DNA of the CDR3: TGCGCCAGCAGTGAGGCTAGCGGGGGACCTCCTAGCACAGATACGCAGTATTTT.

The V gene is TRBV6-4, the J gene TRBJ2-1; D is tentatively TRBD1 or TRBD2 (5 bases each). V shed 6 bases and J shed 8 bases, with 23 bases lying between them. The CDR3 consists of 16 residues. Germline V gives CDR1 MRHNA, CDR2 SNTAGT. The CDR3, as DNA: TGTGCCAGCAGCCCAAAGGGGACCGCCGTCCGCCATGAGCAGTTCTTC. Protein product: CASSPKGTAVRHEQFF.

The chain employs TRBV6-5 and TRBJ1-1; D call uncertain. Trimming shortened V by 5 bases and J by 4 bases, and 8 bases separated the two germline ends. Germline CDR1 is MNHEY and CDR2 is SVGAGI. The CDR3 loop spans 12 amino acids. CDR3 residues: CASSPVGTEAFF. CDR3 DNA sequence: TGTGCCAGCAGTCCGGTGGGCACTGAAGCTTTCTTT.

The V and J genes are TRBV6-6 and TRBJ2-1; D might be TRBD1 (5 bases). The germline V gene has CDR1 MNHNY and CDR2 SVGAGI (reference sequence). V was clipped by 2 bases and J by 12 bases, with 11 bases between them. This CDR3 has 12 residues. CDR3 DNA: TGTGCCAGCAGTTACGACAGCCAGGTGCAGTTCTTC. It yields the protein CASSYDSQVQFF.

The genes are TRBV7-9 and TRBJ2-7; TRBD2 agrees at 8 bases. Germline V lookup: CDR1 SEHNR, CDR2 FQNEAQ (reference sequence). The CDR3 totals 17 residues. Trimming cost V 4 bases and J 7 bases; bases outside gene matches: 18. The DNA for the CDR3 is TGTGCCAGCAGCTCCACGGTCCCCTCGCGGGGGGCGGGGGAGCAGTACTTC. Its translation: CASSSTVPSRGAGEQYF. The full variable domain, with the rest looked up from reference TRBV7-9 and TRBJ2-7, is DTGVSQNPRHKITKRGQNVTFRCDPISEHNRLYWYRQTLGQGPEFLTYFQNEAQLEKSRLLSDRFSAERPKGSFSTLEIQRTEQGDSAMYLCASSSTVPSRGAGEQYFGPGTRLTVT.

The V call is TRBV25-1, the J call TRBJ1-1; D possibly corresponds to TRBD1 (6 bases). Germline loops: CDR1 MGHDK, CDR2 SYGVNS. V lost 3 bases, J lost 6 bases, and 17 bases lay in between. There are 15 residues in the CDR3. The CDR3 reads CASSDLGAGISEAFF. CDR3 coding DNA: TGTGCCAGCAGTGATTTGGGGGCGGGAATCTCTGAAGCTTTCTTT. Supplemented by reference TRBV25-1 and TRBJ1-1, the full variable domain reads EADIYQTPRYLVIGTGKKITLECSQTMGHDKMYWYQQDPGMELHLIHYSYGVNSTEKGDLSSESTVSRIRTEHFPLTLESARPSHTSQYLCASSDLGAGISEAFFGQGTRLTVV.

The V and J genes are TRBV6-1 and TRBJ1-2; D is ambiguous. This CDR3 contains 13 residues. V was shortened by 6 bases and J by 6 bases, with 14 bases between the two germline ends. The germline V gene encodes CDR1 MNHNS and CDR2 SASEGT. The CDR3 bases are TGTGCCAGCAGGACCTTGGGAGTGGATGGCTACACCTTC. This encodes CASRTLGVDGYTF.

The DNA of the CDR3 is TGTGCCAGCAGCGCGGGGGCAATGGACGGGGATCTTTTCTTTGGCTACACCTTC. This gives the protein CASSAGAMDGDLFFGYTF. The genes are TRBV9 and TRBJ1-2; weak D call: TRBD1 (6 bases). There are 18 residues in the CDR3. V lost 3 bases and J lost 7, with 28 bases in between. Looked up from germline, CDR1 is SGDLS and CDR2 is YYNGEE.

The rearrangement joins TRBV27 to TRBJ2-7; 8 bases match TRBD1. The CDR3 contains 13 residues. CDR1 is MNHEY and CDR2 is SMNVEV in the germline V gene (reference sequence). Trimming removed 9 bases from V and 0 bases from J; junction bases left unmatched: 4. CDR3 DNA: TGTGCCAGTAAGACAGGGGCCTCCTACGAGCAGTACTTC. This translates into CASKTGASYEQYF.